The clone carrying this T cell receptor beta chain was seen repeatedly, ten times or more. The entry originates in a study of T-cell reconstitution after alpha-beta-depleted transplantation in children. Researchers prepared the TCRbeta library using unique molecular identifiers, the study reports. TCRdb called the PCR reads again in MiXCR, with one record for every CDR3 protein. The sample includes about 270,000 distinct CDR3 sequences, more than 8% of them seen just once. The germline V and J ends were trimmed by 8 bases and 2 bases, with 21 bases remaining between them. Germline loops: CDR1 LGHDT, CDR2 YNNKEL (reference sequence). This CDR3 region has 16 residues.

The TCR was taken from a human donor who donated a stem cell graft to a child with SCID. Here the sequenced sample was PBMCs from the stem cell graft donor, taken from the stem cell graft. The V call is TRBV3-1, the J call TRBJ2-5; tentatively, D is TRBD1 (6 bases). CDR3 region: CASGYHRVLRQETQYF. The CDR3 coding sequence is TGTGCCAGCGGCTACCACAGGGTACTTCGGCAAGAGACCCAGTACTTC.